This entry features one T cell receptor (beta chain) sequence. What it binds is unknown. Germline trimming cut 4 bases from V and 6 bases from J; bases unmatched to any gene: 5. Germline lookup yields CDR1 LGHNA and CDR2 YSLEER. This CDR3 spans 16 amino acids. The data stem from a study of cytomegalovirus exposure and HLA in healthy donors. Study-wide points: According to an earlier analysis, most TCR beta V segments yielded productive rearrangements about 90% or about 30% of the time. As a later analysis showed, a missense DCLRE1C variant was linked to trimming of TCR beta V- and J-genes. In vitro experiments confirmed that a few CMV-associated chains were specific for CMV antigens.

Researchers ran the PCR with 60 Vbeta and 13 Jbeta primers. In the authors' workflow: A follow-up analysis tallied tens of millions of unique TCR beta chains, roughly 11 million shared. Sequenced by immunoSEQ multiplex PCR; TCRdb stores in-frame clones only, minus some. The V and J calls and the clone size are those of that table, but D and trimming were determined from the DNA. The sample records approximately 92,000 clones, about 71% being singletons. This chain links TRBV4-3 with TRBJ2-2, with TRBD2 identical over 13 bases. This sequence originates from a man in his 60s in good health and CMV-seronegative. The sequenced sample was PBMCs. DNA of the CDR3: TGCGCCAGCAGCCTACTAGCGGGGGGGCAAGCCGGGGAGCTGTTTTTT. Its protein product is CASSLLAGGQAGELFF.